One sample yielded the 26 T cell receptor beta chains listed below, sequenced in a study of CD8 T cells in Susac syndrome. Reverse transcription of 0.5 to 1 ug RNA was performed with random hexamers. TCRdb passed the immunoSEQ multiplex PCR reads through MiXCR, listing each CDR3 protein once. Seen here are just over 150,000 distinct CDR3 sequences, 95% to 96% observed once, and the top ten hold approximately 0.15%. The material sequenced was CD8+ T cells from PBMCs. Receptor source: a human donor with multiple sclerosis.

The chain is built from TRBV6-5 and TRBJ2-7; 8 bases are shared with TRBD1. The CDR3 covers 13 residues. V trimming: 2 bases; J trimming: 12 bases; junction bases outside the gene matches: 9. The germline CDR1 and CDR2 sequences are MNHEY and SVGAGI. The CDR3 here is CASSYGRRTGPYF. The CDR3 region has the DNA TGTGCCAGCAGTTACGGTCGGCGGACAGGGCCGTACTTC.

V is TRBV2 and J is TRBJ2-1; D uncertain. CDR1 SNHLY and CDR2 FYNNEI come from the germline V gene. The CDR3 is 14 residues long. The V end lost 3 bases, the J end lost 6 bases, and 12 bases lay between the germline ends. The CDR3 DNA follows: TGTGCCAGCAGTGATACCGGGTACAGCAATGAGCAGTTCTTC. Translated: CASSDTGYSNEQFF.

V and J are TRBV9 and TRBJ2-1, with 7 bases lining up with TRBD2. V trimming: 4 bases; J trimming: 8 bases; junction bases outside the gene matches: 9. The CDR3 has 14 residues. Germline lookup yields CDR1 SGDLS and CDR2 YYNGEE. The CDR3 spells CASSSEWEGHEQFF. Written as DNA, the CDR3 is TGTGCCAGCAGCTCAGAGTGGGAGGGCCATGAGCAGTTCTTC.

The V and J genes are TRBV9 and TRBJ2-1, with 7 bases aligning to TRBD2. This CDR3 comprises 12 residues. Looked up from germline, CDR1 is SGDLS and CDR2 is YYNGEE. The V and J ends lost 1 base and 10 bases, in that order; junction bases with no gene match: 2. CDR3 bases: TGTGCCAGCAGCGTATCTAGCGGAGAGCAGTTCTTC. Translated: CASSVSSGEQFF.

The chain links TRBV11-1 to TRBJ1-2; D is unclear. Trimming removed 3 bases from V and 5 bases from J, with 10 bases in between. The CDR3 runs 13 residues. In germline, CDR1 is SGHAT, CDR2 FQDESV (reference sequence). This CDR3 reads CASSFPAAYGYTF. The CDR3 DNA sequence: TGTGCCAGCAGCTTCCCAGCAGCGTATGGCTACACCTTC.

The V gene is TRBV7-8, the J gene TRBJ2-3; tentative D call: TRBD2 (6 bases). This CDR3 has 14 residues. Trimming removed 4 bases from V and 4 bases from J, with 12 bases in between. Germline V gene data show CDR1 as SGHVS and CDR2 as FQNEAQ. The CDR3 nucleotides are TGTGCCAGCAGCTCATGGCGGGATTCAGATACGCAGTATTTT. Its protein product is CASSSWRDSDTQYF.

The gene calls are TRBV12-3 or TRBV12-4 and TRBJ2-1; D is ambiguous. The length of the CDR3 is 15 residues. The V and J ends lost 0 bases and 2 bases respectively, with 8 bases between them. CDR3: CASSLARPAYNEQFF. The CDR3 region has the DNA TGTGCCAGCAGTTTAGCCAGGCCGGCCTACAATGAGCAGTTCTTC.

This rearrangement joins TRBV27 to TRBJ1-2; D call uncertain. Germline V gives CDR1 MNHEY, CDR2 SMNVEV (reference sequence). Trimming cost V 2 bases and J 4 bases, with 14 bases left between them. CDR3 length: 15 residues. CDR3 residues: CASSLVANGVYGYTF. The CDR3 DNA follows: TGTGCCAGCAGTTTAGTGGCCAACGGGGTCTATGGCTACACCTTC.

The chain has TRBV30 and TRBJ1-1; 8 positions agree with TRBD1. V gave up 2 bases and J gave up 8 bases; unmatched junction bases: 4. This CDR3 is 12 amino acids long. Germline loops: CDR1 GTSNPN, CDR2 SVGIG (reference sequence). The CDR3 coding sequence is TGTGCCTGGAGTTTTGGGACAGGAGAAGCTTTCTTT. Translated, it gives CAWSFGTGEAFF.

In its sample, this clonotype was seen once. J is TRBJ2-1 and V is TRBV5-4; 10 bases align to TRBD2. V was pared by 2 bases and J by 9 bases, with 2 bases of the junction left unmatched. CDR3 size: 13 residues. CDR1 is SGHNT and CDR2 is YYREEE in the germline V gene (reference sequence). The CDR3 DNA is TGTGCCAGCAGCTTTAGCGGGGGGATTGAGCAGTTCTTC. Protein sequence: CASSFSGGIEQFF. The whole variable domain, remainder taken from reference TRBV5-4 and TRBJ2-1, is ETGVTQSPTHLIKTRGQQVTLRCSSQSGHNTVSWYQQALGQGPQFIFQYYREEENGRGNFPPRFSGLQFPNYSSELNVNALELDDSALYLCASSFSGGIEQFFGPGTRLTVL.

The J gene is TRBJ2-1, the V gene TRBV11-2, with 7 bases lining up with TRBD2. The V segment lost 3 bases and the J segment 4 bases; nucleotides outside the gene matches: 15. This CDR3 comprises 18 residues. Germline V CDR1 and CDR2: SGHAT, FQNNGV. CDR3 loop: CASSFYRTGLVGYNEQFF. In DNA form, the CDR3 reads TGTGCCAGCAGCTTTTACCGAACCGGACTAGTTGGGTACAATGAGCAGTTCTTC.

The chain uses TRBV29-1 and TRBJ2-7; 7 bases line up with TRBD1. CDR1 and CDR2 from the germline V gene are SQVTM and ANQGSEA. V gave up 5 bases and J gave up 5 bases; unmatched junction bases: 12. CDR3 length: 14 amino acids. DNA for the CDR3: TGCAGCGTTAAGGGGGCCTACCCCCTGAACGAGCAGTACTTC. This translates into CSVKGAYPLNEQYF.

The chain links TRBV30 to TRBJ1-5; D call uncertain. This CDR3 spans 14 amino acids. Germline V CDR1 and CDR2: GTSNPN, SVGIG (reference sequence). The V and J ends lost 2 bases and 5 bases respectively, with 13 bases between them. The CDR3 spells CAWSIGRLDQPQHF. In DNA, the CDR3 is TGTGCCTGGAGTATAGGACGGCTAGATCAGCCCCAGCATTTT.

In DNA, the CDR3 is TGCAGCGTTGAAGATCGCGGGACAGACCAAGAGACCCAGTACTTC. Its translation: CSVEDRGTDQETQYF. V gene TRBV29-1 combines with J gene TRBJ2-5, with D possibly TRBD1 on 7 matching bases. The CDR3 totals 15 residues. Germline assignment: CDR1 SQVTM and CDR2 ANQGSEA. Trimming took 0 bases from V and 0 from J, leaving 11 bases between them.

V is TRBV19 and J is TRBJ1-1; D unclear. Germline V gives CDR1 LNHDA, CDR2 SQIVND (reference sequence). This CDR3 region has 15 residues. With 1 base removed from V and 6 bases from J, the gap between germline ends came to 15 bases. The CDR3 bases are TGTGCCAGTAGTATAGGTCACAGAGACCCTCCTGAAGCTTTCTTT. This sequence encodes CASSIGHRDPPEAFF.

This chain links TRBV29-1 with TRBJ2-2, with 8 positions matching TRBD1. CDR1 SQVTM and CDR2 ANQGSEA come from the germline V gene. CDR3 length equals 12 residues. Trimming at V came to 7 bases and at J to 7 bases, leaving 5 bases not matched to a gene. CDR3 in amino acids: CSAQGAGGELFF. The CDR3 DNA sequence: TGCAGCGCGCAGGGGGCAGGCGGGGAGCTGTTTTTT.

The rearrangement uses TRBV7-8 and TRBJ2-1; D is possibly TRBD1 (5 bases). Germline assignment: CDR1 SGHVS and CDR2 FQNEAQ. V lost 5 bases and J 3 bases, leaving 14 bases between the germline ends. CDR3 length equals 15 residues. The CDR3, as DNA: TGTGCCAGCAGCCCCCGCTCAACAGGCTACAATGAGCAGTTCTTC. Residues: CASSPRSTGYNEQFF.

V and J are TRBV3-1 and TRBJ2-5; D is uncertain. V dropped 4 bases and J dropped 4 bases, with 7 bases sitting between them. CDR1 is LGHDT and CDR2 is YNNKEL in the germline V gene (reference sequence). The CDR3 length is 12 residues. The DNA of the CDR3 is TGTGCCAGCAGCCCTTGGGGAGAGACCCAGTACTTC. The encoded protein is CASSPWGETQYF.

Written as DNA, the CDR3 is TGTGCCAGCAGTCCCTATGGGACAGGGGGAAGCGAGCAGTACTTC. Encoded protein: CASSPYGTGGSEQYF. The chain combines TRBV12-3 or TRBV12-4 with TRBJ2-7, with 11 bases aligning to TRBD1. V lost 5 bases, J lost 6 bases, and 9 bases stayed unmatched. The CDR3 spans 15 residues.

In its sample, this clonotype was seen once. This chain connects TRBV6-2 or TRBV6-3 to TRBJ2-3; either TRBD1 or TRBD2 may fit D (5 bases each). The germline CDR1 and CDR2 sequences are MNHEY and SVGEGT. Between the trimmed V and J ends, which lost 5 bases and 4 bases, there was a span of 7 bases. The CDR3 consists of 12 residues. The CDR3 loop is CASSTGPDTQYF. The CDR3 DNA reads as TGTGCCAGCAGTACGGGACCAGATACGCAGTATTTT.

The J gene is TRBJ2-7, the V gene TRBV5-4, with D unclear. CDR3 length equals 14 residues. The germline V and J ends were trimmed by 2 bases and 4 bases, with 13 bases remaining between them. Germline CDR1 reads SGHNT; CDR2 reads YYREEE (reference sequence). Here the CDR3 DNA reads TGTGCCAGCAGCTTTATTACAGCTCAGTACGAGCAGTACTTC. Residues: CASSFITAQYEQYF.

This chain joins TRBV15 and TRBJ1-6; D unresolved. The CDR3 covers 13 residues. CDR1 LNHNV and CDR2 YYDKDF come from the germline V gene (reference sequence). V shed 0 bases and J shed 7 bases, with 4 bases lying between them. CDR3 DNA sequence: TGTGCCACCAGCAGAGACGCGAATTCACCCCTCCACTTT. This codes for CATSRDANSPLHF.

The gene calls are TRBV5-6 and TRBJ1-1; TRBD1 might be the D (6 bases). CDR3 size: 15 residues. Per germline, CDR1 SGHDT and CDR2 YYEEEE. Trimming removed 0 bases from V and 5 bases from J, with 14 bases in between. The CDR3 here is CASSLGAGDGTEAFF. The CDR3 nucleotides are TGTGCCAGCAGCTTGGGGGCAGGGGATGGGACTGAAGCTTTCTTT. The complete variable domain, with remaining parts taken from reference TRBV5-6 and TRBJ1-1, reads DAGVTQSPTHLIKTRGQQVTLRCSPKSGHDTVSWYQQALGQGPQFIFQYYEEEERQRGNFPDRFSGHQFPNYSSELNVNALLLGDSALYLCASSLGAGDGTEAFFGQGTRLTVV.

The chain recombines TRBV29-1 with TRBJ1-1, with 8 bases fitting TRBD1. The V and J ends lost 6 bases and 5 bases, in that order; junction bases with no gene match: 8. CDR1 SQVTM and CDR2 ANQGSEA come from the germline V gene. The CDR3 spans 13 residues. For the CDR3, the DNA is TGCAGCGTCTGGACAGGGCGGATGACTGAAGCTTTCTTT. The encoded protein is CSVWTGRMTEAFF. The full variable domain, in which reference TRBV29-1 and TRBJ1-1 provide the parts outside the CDR3, is SAVISQKPSRDICQRGTSLTIQCQVDSQVTMMFWYRQQPGQSLTLIATANQGSEATYESGFVIDKFPISRPNLTFSTLTVSNMSPEDSSIYLCSVWTGRMTEAFFGQGTRLTVV.

The CDR3 protein is CSARDPEGGPYNEQFF. CDR3 in DNA: TGCAGTGCTAGAGATCCGGAGGGGGGGCCGTACAATGAGCAGTTCTTC. V is TRBV20-1 and J is TRBJ2-1; D may be TRBD2 (7 bases). CDR3 size: 16 residues. In germline, CDR1 is DFQATT, CDR2 SNEGSKA (reference sequence). Trimming stripped 0 bases from V and 4 bases from J, with 16 bases between.

The rearrangement joins TRBV20-1 to TRBJ2-1; 8 bases map to TRBD2. The CDR3 runs to 12 residues. Per germline, CDR1 DFQATT and CDR2 SNEGSKA (reference sequence). With 8 bases clipped from V and 10 bases from J, the junction kept 10 bases outside the gene matches. The CDR3 coding sequence is TGCAGTCAGACTAGCGCCGGCCCCGAGCAGTTCTTC. Its protein is CSQTSAGPEQFF.